This T cell receptor beta chain was captured by sequencing in a study of shared clonotypes between healthy human individuals. The study's findings and limits: Between a handful of donors, naive CD4 clonotypes were shared at a level of about 5%.

To note about this clone: The antigen is not known. Other DNA sequences of this sample code for an identical CDR3.

The V and J ends lost 1 base and 1 base respectively, with 4 bases between them. The germline gives CDR1 MDHEN, CDR2 SYDVKM. This CDR3 region has 13 residues. Only CD45RO-negative cells positively selected for CCR7 counted as naive CD8 cells, so terminally differentiated effector memory CD45RA+ cells were excluded. Original methodology: As immunoSEQ supplied junction-only sequences (without quality scores), filtering differed. Generated by immunoSEQ multiplex PCR, the TCRdb table keeps only in-frame clones and is missing some. The V and J calls and clone size were taken over from that table, and D and trimming were inferred from the DNA. The sample carries some 2,100,000 clones, about 93% recorded once.

This sequence originates from a man aged 18 to 29 in good health. Some clones in this sample may be carry-over from other donors' samples. The sample comprised naive CD8+ T cells from PBMCs. The chain carries TRBV28 and TRBJ1-1; no definite D call. DNA of the CDR3: TGTGCCAGCAGTTTATTTGAGAACACTGAAGCTTTCTTT. Translated: CASSLFENTEAFF.